This T cell receptor beta chain was captured by sequencing in a study of blood T cell repertoires in COVID-19. Study background: Acute and convalescent COVID-19 specimens originated in the United States, Italy and Spain. T cells, B-cell-depleted T cells, or PBMCs provided the cDNA or gDNA that served as material.

In the authors' workflow: Amplification with reference gene primers provided the estimates of nucleated cell counts. This table comes from immunoSEQ multiplex PCR, and its TCRdb copy is limited to in-frame clones, with some not included. The V and J calls and clone size come from that table; D and trimming were worked out from the DNA. The sample lists roughly 73,000 clones, roughly 89% occurring once. V trimming: 2 bases; J trimming: 4 bases; junction bases outside the gene matches: 15. CDR3 length: 18 amino acids. Germline V gives CDR1 LGHDT, CDR2 YNNKEL (reference sequence). The chain couples TRBV3-1 (or the pseudogene TRBV3-2) to TRBJ2-3; TRBD2 aligns across 7 bases. The TCR originated in a man older than 75 with acute or convalescent COVID-19. The sample consisted of peripheral blood. The CDR3 DNA sequence: TGTGCCAGCAGCCAAACGACAGCGTGGGGAGGGAGGGCAGATACGCAGTATTTT. Its translation: CASSQTTAWGGRADTQYF.